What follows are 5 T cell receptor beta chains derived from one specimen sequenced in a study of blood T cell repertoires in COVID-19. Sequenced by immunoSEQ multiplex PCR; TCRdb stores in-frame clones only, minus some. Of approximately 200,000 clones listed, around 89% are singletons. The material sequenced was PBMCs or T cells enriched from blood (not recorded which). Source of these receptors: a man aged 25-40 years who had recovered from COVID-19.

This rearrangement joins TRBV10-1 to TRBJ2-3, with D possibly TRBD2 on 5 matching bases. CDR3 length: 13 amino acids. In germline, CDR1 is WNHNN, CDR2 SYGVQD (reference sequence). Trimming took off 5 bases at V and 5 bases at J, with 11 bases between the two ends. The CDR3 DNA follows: TGCGCCAGCAGTCCCCCGGGAAAAGATACGCAGTATTTT. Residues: CASSPPGKDTQYF.

The CDR3 loop reads CASSASGVGQPQHF. For the CDR3, the DNA is TGTGCCAGCAGTGCCTCAGGGGTGGGTCAGCCCCAGCATTTT. The chain carries TRBV27 and TRBJ1-5; a possible D gene is TRBD1 (6 bases). The germline gives CDR1 MNHEY, CDR2 SMNVEV (reference sequence). V lost 5 bases to trimming and J lost 6 bases, with 14 bases between them. The CDR3 extends over 14 amino acids.

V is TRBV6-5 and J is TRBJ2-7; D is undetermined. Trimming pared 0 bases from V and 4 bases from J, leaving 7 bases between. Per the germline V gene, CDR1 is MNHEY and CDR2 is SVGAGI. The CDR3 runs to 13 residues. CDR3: CASSYSQAYEQYF. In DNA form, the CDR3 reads TGTGCCAGCAGTTACTCCCAGGCTTACGAGCAGTACTTC.

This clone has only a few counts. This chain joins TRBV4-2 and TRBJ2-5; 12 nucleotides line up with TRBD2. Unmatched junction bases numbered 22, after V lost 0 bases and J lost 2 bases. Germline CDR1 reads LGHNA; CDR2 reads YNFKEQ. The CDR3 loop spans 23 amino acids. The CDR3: CASSQEVSLAGGQSWVPQETQYF. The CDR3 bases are TGTGCCAGCAGCCAAGAAGTCTCCCTAGCGGGGGGGCAGTCGTGGGTCCCGCAAGAGACCCAGTACTTC.

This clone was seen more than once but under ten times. In nucleotides, the CDR3 is TGTGCCAGCAGCCGCGCCTACGAGCAGTACTTC. Its translation is CASSRAYEQYF. The chain links TRBV12-3 or TRBV12-4 to TRBJ2-7; no definite D call. The V gene lost 6 bases and the J gene lost 2 bases, with 5 bases spanning the gap. The CDR3 is 11 amino acids.